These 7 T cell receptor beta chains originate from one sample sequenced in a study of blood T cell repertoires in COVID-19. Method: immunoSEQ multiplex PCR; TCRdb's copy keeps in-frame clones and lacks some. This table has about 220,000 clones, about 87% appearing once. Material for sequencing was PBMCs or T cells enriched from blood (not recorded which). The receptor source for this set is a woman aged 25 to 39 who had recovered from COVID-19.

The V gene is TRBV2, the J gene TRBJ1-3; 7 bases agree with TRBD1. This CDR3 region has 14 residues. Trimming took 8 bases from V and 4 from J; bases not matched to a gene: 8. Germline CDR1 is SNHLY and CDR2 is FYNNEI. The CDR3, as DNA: TGTGCCAGCTCTAAGACAGGGTCGGGAAACACCATATATTTT. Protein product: CASSKTGSGNTIYF.

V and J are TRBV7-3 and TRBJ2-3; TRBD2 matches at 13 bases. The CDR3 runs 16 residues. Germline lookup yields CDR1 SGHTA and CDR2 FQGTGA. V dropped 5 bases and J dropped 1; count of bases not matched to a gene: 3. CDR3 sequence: CASSIGLAGGTDTQYF. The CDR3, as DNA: TGTGCCAGCAGCATCGGACTAGCGGGGGGCACAGATACGCAGTATTTT.

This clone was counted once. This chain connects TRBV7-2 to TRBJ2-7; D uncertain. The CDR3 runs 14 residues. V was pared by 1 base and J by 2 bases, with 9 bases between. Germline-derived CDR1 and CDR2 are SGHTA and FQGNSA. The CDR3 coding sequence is TGTGCCAGCAGCTTAGACAGAAATCCCTACGAGCAGTACTTC. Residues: CASSLDRNPYEQYF.

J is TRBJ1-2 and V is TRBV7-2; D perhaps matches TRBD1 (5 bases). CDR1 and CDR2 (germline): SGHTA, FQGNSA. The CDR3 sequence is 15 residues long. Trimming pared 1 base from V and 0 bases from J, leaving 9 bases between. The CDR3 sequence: CASSLEGQANYGYTF. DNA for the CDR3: TGTGCCAGCAGCTTAGAGGGGCAAGCTAACTATGGCTACACCTTC.

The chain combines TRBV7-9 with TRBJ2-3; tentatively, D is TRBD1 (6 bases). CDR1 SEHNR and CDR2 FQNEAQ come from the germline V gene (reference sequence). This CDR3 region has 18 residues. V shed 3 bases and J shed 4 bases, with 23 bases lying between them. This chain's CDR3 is CASSLLLGPGRGADTQYF. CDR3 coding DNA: TGTGCCAGCAGCTTGCTCCTGGGGCCGGGCAGGGGTGCAGATACGCAGTATTTT.

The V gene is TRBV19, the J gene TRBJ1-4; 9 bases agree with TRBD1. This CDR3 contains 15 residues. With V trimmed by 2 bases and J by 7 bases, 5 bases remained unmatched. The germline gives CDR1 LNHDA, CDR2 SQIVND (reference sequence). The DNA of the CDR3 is TGTGCCAGTAGTATAAACAGGGGGCATGGTGAAAAACTGTTTTTT. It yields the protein CASSINRGHGEKLFF.

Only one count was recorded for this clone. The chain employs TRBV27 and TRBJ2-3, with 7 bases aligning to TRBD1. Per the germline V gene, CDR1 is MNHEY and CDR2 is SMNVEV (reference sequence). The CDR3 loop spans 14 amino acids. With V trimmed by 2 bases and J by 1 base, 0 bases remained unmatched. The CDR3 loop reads CASSLDRGTDTQYF. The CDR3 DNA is TGTGCCAGCAGTTTAGACAGGGGCACAGATACGCAGTATTTT.